The 10 T cell receptor beta chains in this list originate from one sample, sequenced in a study of STAT3 mutations in large granular lymphocyte leukemia. Study outcomes and limitations: In T-cell large granular lymphocyte leukemia, about half of patients showed multiple immunodominant subclonotypes.

Their cognate antigens are unknown. Data came from immunoSEQ multiplex PCR; TCRdb stores just in-frame clones and leaves some out. The sample yields about 3,800 clones, 39% seen once. Sequenced input: peripheral blood mononuclear cells. These receptor sequences come from a man aged 55 to 70 with T-cell large granular lymphocyte leukemia. Some clones in this sample may be carry-over from other donors' samples.

This clone has just a few counts. The chain is built from TRBV28 and TRBJ1-2, with 8 nucleotides matching TRBD1. Germline V lookup: CDR1 MDHEN, CDR2 SYDVKM. The CDR3 extends over 16 amino acids. V lost 5 bases and J lost 0; bases outside the gene matches: 8. CDR3 sequence (DNA): TGTGCCAGCAGTCAGAACAGGGGGTTAGCTAACTATGGCTACACCTTC. Residues: CASSQNRGLANYGYTF.

This clone occurred a few times. This chain joins TRBV30 and TRBJ2-5; tentative D call: TRBD1 (6 bases). The CDR3 totals 11 residues. V was shortened by 3 bases and J by 9 bases, with 11 bases between the two germline ends. Germline-derived CDR1 and CDR2 are GTSNPN and SVGIG (reference sequence). CDR3 residues: CAWRYRDAQYF. The CDR3 nucleotides read TGTGCCTGGAGGTACAGGGATGCCCAGTACTTC.

This clone turned up a few times. V gene TRBV7-9 combines with J gene TRBJ1-1, with D possibly being TRBD1 (5 bases). Germline CDR1 and CDR2: SEHNR and FQNEAQ (reference sequence). The CDR3 covers 13 residues. V was cut by 6 bases and J by 8 bases, with 16 bases left in between. CDR3 nucleotides: TGTGCCAGCAGGGTGGAGGGGAGCCCGGAAGCTTTCTTT. This sequence encodes CASRVEGSPEAFF.

The DNA of the CDR3 is TGTGCCAGCTCACAAGGACAGGGCGGCACCGGGGAGCTGTTTTTT. It translates to CASSQGQGGTGELFF. This chain joins TRBV18 and TRBJ2-2; 8 bases line up with TRBD1. The CDR3 has 15 amino acids. The V gene end was trimmed by 4 bases and the J gene end by 4 bases; junction bases not matched to a gene: 5. Germline values: CDR1 KGHSH, CDR2 LQKENI.

The chain employs TRBV5-1 and TRBJ1-3; tentatively, D is TRBD1 (5 bases). Trimming left V 3 bases short and J 4 bases short, with 8 bases between. This CDR3 has 13 residues. CDR1 and CDR2 from the germline V gene are SGHRS and YFSETQ. The CDR3 DNA reads TGCGCCAGCAGCTGGGGCCAGGGAAACACCATATATTTT. Protein sequence: CASSWGQGNTIYF.

Sample share makes this clone medium-sized (0.01 to 0.1%). In DNA, the CDR3 is TGTGCCAGCGCGCTGGACAGGGGGTACAATGAGCAGTTCTTC. Protein product: CASALDRGYNEQFF. V and J are TRBV27 and TRBJ2-1, with 10 bases lining up with TRBD1. J was trimmed by 4 bases and V by 8 bases; bases with no gene match: 5. This CDR3 contains 14 residues. Germline CDR1 and CDR2: MNHEY and SMNVEV (reference sequence).

This chain links TRBV29-1 with TRBJ2-2; TRBD2 matches at 13 bases. This CDR3 is 16 amino acids long. In germline, CDR1 is SQVTM, CDR2 ANQGSEA. V trimming: 7 bases; J trimming: 2 bases; junction bases outside the gene matches: 7. CDR3 residues: CSALGLAGLNTGELFF. CDR3 DNA: TGCAGCGCCCTGGGACTAGCGGGACTTAACACCGGGGAGCTGTTTTTT.

This clone was counted between two and nine times. The chain recombines TRBV5-1 with TRBJ1-5; D gene ambiguous. CDR1 and CDR2 from the germline V gene are SGHRS and YFSETQ. The V end lost 2 bases, the J end lost 5 bases, and 8 bases lay between the germline ends. The CDR3 totals 13 residues. DNA for the CDR3: TGCGCCAGCAGCTTAGCAGGAGATCAGCCCCAGCATTTT. The encoded protein is CASSLAGDQPQHF.

This clone was recorded a few times. The chain employs TRBV30 and TRBJ1-2; possible D gene TRBD1, 5 bases. The CDR3 is 11 residues long. Trimming shortened V by 4 bases and J by 5 bases, and 8 bases separated the two germline ends. CDR1 GTSNPN and CDR2 SVGIG come from the germline V gene (reference sequence). The CDR3 region is CAWNGAYGYTF. CDR3 bases: TGTGCCTGGAATGGGGCATATGGCTACACCTTC.

This clone was observed a handful of times. The chain employs TRBV19 and TRBJ2-7; a possible D gene is TRBD2 (6 bases). V was trimmed by 7 bases and J by 3 bases, leaving 10 bases between them. This CDR3 has 12 residues. Germline loops: CDR1 LNHDA, CDR2 SQIVND (reference sequence). CDR3 sequence: CASNSGVYEQYV. The DNA of the CDR3 is TGTGCCAGTAATAGCGGCGTCTACGAGCAGTACGTC.